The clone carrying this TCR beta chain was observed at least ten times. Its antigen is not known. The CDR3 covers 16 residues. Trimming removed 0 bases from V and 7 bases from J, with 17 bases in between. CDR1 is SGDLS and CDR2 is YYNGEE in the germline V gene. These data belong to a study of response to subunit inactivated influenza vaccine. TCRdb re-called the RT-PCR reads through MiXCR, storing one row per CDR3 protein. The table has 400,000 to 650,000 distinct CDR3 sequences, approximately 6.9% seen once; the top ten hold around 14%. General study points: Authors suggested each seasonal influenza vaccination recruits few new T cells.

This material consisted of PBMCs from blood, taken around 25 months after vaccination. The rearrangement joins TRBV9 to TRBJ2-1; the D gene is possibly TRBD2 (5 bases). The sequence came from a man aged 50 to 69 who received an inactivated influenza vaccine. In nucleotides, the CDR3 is TGTGCCAGCAGCGTAGAGTCCTTCCGGGGAAGGAATGAGCAGTTCTTC. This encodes CASSVESFRGRNEQFF.